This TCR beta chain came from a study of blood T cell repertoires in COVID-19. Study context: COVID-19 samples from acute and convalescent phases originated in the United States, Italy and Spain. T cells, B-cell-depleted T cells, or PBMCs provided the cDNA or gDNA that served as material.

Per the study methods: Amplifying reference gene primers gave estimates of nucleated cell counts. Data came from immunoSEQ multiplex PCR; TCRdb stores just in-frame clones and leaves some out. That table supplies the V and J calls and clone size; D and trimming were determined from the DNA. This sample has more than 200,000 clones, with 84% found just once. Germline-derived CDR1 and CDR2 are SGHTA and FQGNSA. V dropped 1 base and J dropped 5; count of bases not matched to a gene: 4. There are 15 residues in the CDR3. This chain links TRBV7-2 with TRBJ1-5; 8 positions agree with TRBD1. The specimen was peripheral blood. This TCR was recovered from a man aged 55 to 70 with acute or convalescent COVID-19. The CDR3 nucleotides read TGTGCCAGCAGCTTAGGCGGACAGGGCCATCAGCCCCAGCATTTT. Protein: CASSLGGQGHQPQHF. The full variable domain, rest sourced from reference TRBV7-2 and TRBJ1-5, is GAGVSQSPSNKVTEKGKDVELRCDPISGHTALYWYRQSLGQGLEFLIYFQGNSAPDKSGLPSDRFSAERTGGSVSTLTIQRTQQEDSAVYLCASSLGGQGHQPQHFGDGTRLSIL.